A selection of T cell receptor beta chains follows, all from one sample in a study of cytomegalovirus exposure and HLA in healthy donors. Clones were read by immunoSEQ multiplex PCR, and TCRdb kept only the in-frame ones, dropping some. This table has 180,000 or so clones, approximately 85% appearing once. Sequencing was carried out using PBMCs. The receptor set was obtained from a man in his late teens or twenties in good health and CMV-seropositive. CDR3s include the opening cysteine and the closing phenylalanine or tryptophan. The order of the fields is V gene, D gene, clone size, J gene, CDR3 DNA, CDR3 protein. A D gene is named only where the DNA matches it firmly. The size entry is marked missing in some rows and otherwise reads once, few, many or a size class.

>TRBV6-4|TRBD1|NA|TRBJ1-2
TGTGCCAGCAGCGAAACCGGGACAGGGTATGGCTACACCTTC
CASSETGTGYGYTF
>TRBV2|NA|NA|TRBJ1-1
TGCGCCAGCAGCCTCGGGACTGAAGCTTTCTTT
CASSLGTEAFF
>TRBV5-1|NA|NA|TRBJ2-3
TGCGCCAGCAGCTTGGACGGTACTAGCACAGATACGCAGTATTTT
CASSLDGTSTDTQYF
>TRBV21-1|NA|NA|TRBJ1-5
TGTGCCAGCAGATTCCAGGGGTTATATCAGCCCCAGCATTTT
CASRFQGLYQPQHF
>TRBV4-3|TRBD1|once|TRBJ2-5
TGCGCCAGCAGCCCCGGTAACAGGGGGGAGACCCAGTACTTC
CASSPGNRGETQYF
>TRBV7-9|TRBD2|NA|TRBJ2-3
TGTGCCAGCAGCTTATTAGCGGGGTTATCAGATACGCAGTATTTT
CASSLLAGLSDTQYF
>TRBV27|NA|NA|TRBJ1-1
TGTGCCAGCAGTCTCCGAGGCGTGATCACTGAAGCTTTCTTT
CASSLRGVITEAFF
>TRBV6-1|NA|NA|TRBJ1-6
TGTGCCAGCAGTGAAAAGGGGAATTCACCCCTCCACTTT
CASSEKGNSPLHF
>TRBV10-3|NA|NA|TRBJ1-3
TGTGCCATCAAAGTCTTGAGCGGATCTGGAAACACCATATATTTT
CAIKVLSGSGNTIYF
>TRBV7-6|TRBD1|NA|TRBJ1-5
TGTGCCAGCAGCCCGTCTGGGACCCAGGGGGAGCCCCAGCATTTT
CASSPSGTQGEPQHF
>TRBV2|TRBD1|NA|TRBJ1-1
TGTGCCAGCAGGAGGACAGGGGGCTTAATTGGAGGAACTGAAGCTTTCTTT
CASRRTGGLIGGTEAFF
>TRBV27|TRBD1|NA|TRBJ2-3
TGTGCCAGCAGTTTGAAGGGACAGCTGAGCACAGATACGCAGTATTTT
CASSLKGQLSTDTQYF
>TRBV7-9|NA|NA|TRBJ2-1
TGTGCCAGCAGCTTAGTCGGGACACCCTACAATGAGCAGTTCTTC
CASSLVGTPYNEQFF
>TRBV27|NA|NA|TRBJ2-5
TGTGCCAGCAGCCACCAGGGGGAGACCCAGTACTTC
CASSHQGETQYF
>TRBV12-5|TRBD1|NA|TRBJ2-1
TGTGCTAGTGGTTACAGGGGGCAGGAGCAGTTCTTC
CASGYRGQEQFF
>TRBV19|NA|once|TRBJ1-6
TGTGCCAGTAGTGTAGGCGGGCCGAGCTCCTATAATTCACCCCTCCACTTT
CASSVGGPSSYNSPLHF
>TRBV30|NA|NA|TRBJ2-6
TGTGCCTGGAGTAAGCCGAGGACAGACTTCTCTGGGGCCAACGTCCTGACTTTC
CAWSKPRTDFSGANVLTF
>TRBV6-4|NA|few|TRBJ2-3
TGTGCCAGCAGTGACGGGGGACACACAGATACGCAGTATTTT
CASSDGGHTDTQYF
>TRBV9|NA|NA|TRBJ1-1
TGTGCCAGCAGCGTAGCTCAGGGAAGCACTGAAGCTTTCTTT
CASSVAQGSTEAFF
>TRBV5-4|NA|NA|TRBJ1-2
TGTGCCAGCAGCGGTACAGAGAAGAACTATGGCTACACCTTC
CASSGTEKNYGYTF
>TRBV7-9|NA|few|TRBJ2-1
TGTGCCAGCAGCTTAGTCAGGGGCCCTTCCTACAATGAGCAGTTCTTC
CASSLVRGPSYNEQFF
>TRBV28|NA|NA|TRBJ1-3
TGTGCCAGTTTAGGGGAACCCCCTGGAAACACCATATATTTT
CASLGEPPGNTIYF
>TRBV4-1|TRBD2|few|TRBJ2-7
TGCGCCAGCAGCCAAGGCGGTAGCGGGGTCTCCTACGAGCAGTACTTC
CASSQGGSGVSYEQYF
>TRBV7-6|NA|NA|TRBJ2-1
TGTGCCAGCAGCTTAGGGGCGGGACTTAATGAGCAGTTCTTC
CASSLGAGLNEQFF
>TRBV7-9|NA|once|TRBJ2-7
TGTGCCAGCCGCCTACCCCGGGGGCAGGGGGACGAGCAGTACTTC
CASRLPRGQGDEQYF
>TRBV7-3|NA|NA|TRBJ2-3
TGTGCCAGCAGCCGACAGGGCACAGATACGCAGTATTTT
CASSRQGTDTQYF
>TRBV28|NA|once|TRBJ2-7
TGTGCCAGCAGAACAGGGAGCTACGAGCAGTACTTC
CASRTGSYEQYF
>TRBV6-5|NA|NA|TRBJ2-5
TGTGCCGAAGAGGGGGTGCAAGAGACCCAGTACTTC
CAEEGVQETQYF
>TRBV6-1|NA|NA|TRBJ2-5
TGTGCCAGCATCGTGGGCCACCAAGAGACCCAGTACTTC
CASIVGHQETQYF
>TRBV19|TRBD2|once|TRBJ2-7
TGTGCCAGTAGTATAGGGGGGGGGTCCTACGAGCAGTACTTC
CASSIGGGSYEQYF
>TRBV4-1|NA|NA|TRBJ1-1
TGCGCCAGCAGCCAATTATGGAGTGAAGCTTTCTTT
CASSQLWSEAFF
>TRBV19|NA|NA|TRBJ2-7
TGTGCCAGTAGTATACCCGGGGGGCCCAACGAGCAGTACTTC
CASSIPGGPNEQYF
>TRBV5-1|NA|NA|TRBJ2-3
TGCGCCAGCAGCAGTGGCCTCCTTCAGGGGGGAACAGATACGCAGTATTTT
CASSSGLLQGGTDTQYF
>TRBV7-9|NA|NA|TRBJ2-3
TGTGCCAGCAGCCCGCCGACAAGAGTAACCAGGGTCACAGATACGCAGTATTTT
CASSPPTRVTRVTDTQYF
>TRBV6-5|NA|NA|TRBJ2-7
TGTGCCAGTAGCCAAAAACAGGGCCCTTACGAGCAGTACTTC
CASSQKQGPYEQYF
>TRBV5-1|NA|NA|TRBJ2-3
TGCGCCAGCAGCTTAACATACCCCGAGGCCACAGATACGCAGTATTTT
CASSLTYPEATDTQYF
>TRBV7-3|NA|NA|TRBJ2-7
TGTGCCAGCAGCTTGTACAGGTTTGTCTCCTACGAGCAGTACTTC
CASSLYRFVSYEQYF
>TRBV7-9|TRBD2|NA|TRBJ2-1
TGTGCCAGCAGTCTTAGCGGGGGGGATGAGCAGTTCTTC
CASSLSGGDEQFF
>TRBV6-6|NA|NA|TRBJ1-1
TGTGCCAGCAGTAATGAGGACTCGGCAGCTTTCTTT
CASSNEDSAAFF
>TRBV5-1|TRBD1|NA|TRBJ2-1
TGCGCCAGCAGCTTGGGACCGGGACAGGGCTCCTACAATGAGCAGTTCTTC
CASSLGPGQGSYNEQFF